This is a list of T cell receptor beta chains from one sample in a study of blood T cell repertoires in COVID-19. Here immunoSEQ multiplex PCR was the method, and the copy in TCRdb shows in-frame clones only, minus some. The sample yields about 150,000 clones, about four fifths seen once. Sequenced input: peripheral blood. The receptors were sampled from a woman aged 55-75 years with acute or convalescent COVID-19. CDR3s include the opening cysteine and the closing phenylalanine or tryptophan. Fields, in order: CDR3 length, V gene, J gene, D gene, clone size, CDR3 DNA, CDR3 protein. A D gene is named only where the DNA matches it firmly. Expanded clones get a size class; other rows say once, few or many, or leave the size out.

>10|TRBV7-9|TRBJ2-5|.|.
TGTGCCACGCCAGGAGAGACCCAGTACTTC
CATPGETQYF
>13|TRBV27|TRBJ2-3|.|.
TGTGCCAGCCGTTCAAGGGGAACAGATACGCAGTATTTT
CASRSRGTDTQYF
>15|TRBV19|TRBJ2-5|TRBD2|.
TGTGCCAGTAGTCTGCGGGGGGGTGTACAAGAGACCCAGTACTTC
CASSLRGGVQETQYF
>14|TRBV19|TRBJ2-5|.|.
TGTGCCAGTAGCCAGGGGGGCCTGTATGAGACCCAGTACTTC
CASSQGGLYETQYF
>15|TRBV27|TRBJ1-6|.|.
TGTGCCAGCAGTTTATTACAGGCCTCATTTTCACCCCTCCACTTT
CASSLLQASFSPLHF
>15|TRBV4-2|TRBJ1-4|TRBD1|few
TGTGCCAGCAGCCAAGCGCAGGGGGAGAGTGAAAAACTGTTTTTT
CASSQAQGESEKLFF
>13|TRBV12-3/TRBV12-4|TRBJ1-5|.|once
TGTGCCAGCCGTCGTTGGGCCAATCAGCCCCAGCATTTT
CASRRWANQPQHF
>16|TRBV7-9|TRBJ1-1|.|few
TGTGCCAGCAGCTATGAAGTTGACAGGTCTAACACTGAAGCTTTCTTT
CASSYEVDRSNTEAFF
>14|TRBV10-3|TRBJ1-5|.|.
TGTGCCATCAGTGATCAGGGGAGCAATCAGCCCCAGCATTTT
CAISDQGSNQPQHF
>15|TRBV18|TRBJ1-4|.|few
TGTGCCAGCTCGTCTAGACAGGTTAATAATGAAAAACTGTTTTTT
CASSSRQVNNEKLFF
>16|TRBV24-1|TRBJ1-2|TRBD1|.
TGTGCCACCAGTGAATCGGGGACAGGGGCTGTCTATGGCTACACCTTC
CATSESGTGAVYGYTF
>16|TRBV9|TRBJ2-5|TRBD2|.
TGTGCCAGCAGCCCTACCGCACTAGCGTTCCAAGAGACCCAGTACTTC
CASSPTALAFQETQYF
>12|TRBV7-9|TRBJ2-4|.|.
TGTGCCAGCAGCTTTACCGGGAACATTCAGTACTTC
CASSFTGNIQYF
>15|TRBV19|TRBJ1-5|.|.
TGTGCCAGTAGTATTGAGGGACAATTCAATCAGCCCCAGCATTTT
CASSIEGQFNQPQHF
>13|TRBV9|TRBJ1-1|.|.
TGTGCCAGCAGCGTGAGCCCGCTTGAGGTAGCTTTCTTT
CASSVSPLEVAFF
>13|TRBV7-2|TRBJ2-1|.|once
TGTGCCAGCAGTCTAAGGGGAGGCAATGAGCAGTTCTTC
CASSLRGGNEQFF
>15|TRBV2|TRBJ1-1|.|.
TGTGCCAGCGGGGGGGGGCGAGGAATGAACACTGAAGCTTTCTTT
CASGGGRGMNTEAFF
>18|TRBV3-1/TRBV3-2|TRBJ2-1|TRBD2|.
TGTGCCAGCAGCCCCCGTTTACTAGCGGGGGGGCATAACAATGAGCAGTTCTTC
CASSPRLLAGGHNNEQFF
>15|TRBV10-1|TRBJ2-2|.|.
TGCGCCAGCAGTGACGGGTCCGCGAACACCGGGGAGCTGTTTTTT
CASSDGSANTGELFF
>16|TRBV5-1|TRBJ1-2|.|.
TGCGCCAGCAGCTTGGGGGGCCACAGGGCTTGGTATGGCTACACCTTC
CASSLGGHRAWYGYTF
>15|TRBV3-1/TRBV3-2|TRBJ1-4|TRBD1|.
TGTGCCAGCAGCCAATCACAGGGGTTGGATGAAAAACTGTTTTTT
CASSQSQGLDEKLFF
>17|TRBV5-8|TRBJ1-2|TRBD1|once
TGTGCCAGCAGCCATCGGACAGGGGGGATTTATAACTATGGCTACACCTTC
CASSHRTGGIYNYGYTF
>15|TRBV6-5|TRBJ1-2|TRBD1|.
TGTGCCAGCAGAGACTCCCTCCGGGACAGATATGGCTACACCTTC
CASRDSLRDRYGYTF
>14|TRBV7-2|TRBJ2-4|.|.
TGTGCCAGCAGCTTCACGGCAGGGATCAGCATTCAGTACTTC
CASSFTAGISIQYF
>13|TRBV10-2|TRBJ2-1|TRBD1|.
TGCGCCAGCAGGACAGGGGGAGGAAATGAGCAGTTCTTC
CASRTGGGNEQFF
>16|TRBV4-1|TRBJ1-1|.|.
TGCGCCAGCAGCCAAGAGGGGGGGCCCTGGGACACTGAAGCTTTCTTT
CASSQEGGPWDTEAFF
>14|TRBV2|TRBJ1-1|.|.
TGTGCCAGCATTCTTCGGGGAGGTGCCACTGAAGCTTTCTTT
CASILRGGATEAFF
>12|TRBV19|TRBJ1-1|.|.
TGTGCCAGTAGCCCTCAGGCAGGGGCAGCTTTCTTT
CASSPQAGAAFF
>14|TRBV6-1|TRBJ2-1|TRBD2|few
TGTGCCAGCAGTGAGGTAGCGGGCTACAATGAGCAGTTCTTC
CASSEVAGYNEQFF
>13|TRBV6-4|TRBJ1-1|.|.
TGTGCCAGCAGTGCGGAGGGGTACACTGAAGCTTTCTTT
CASSAEGYTEAFF
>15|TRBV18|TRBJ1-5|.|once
TGTGCCAGCTCACCAGGTCGCCGGGACAATCAGCCCCAGCATTTT
CASSPGRRDNQPQHF
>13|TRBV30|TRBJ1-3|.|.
TGTGCCTGGAGGACTCAGGGGGGAAACACCATATATTTT
CAWRTQGGNTIYF
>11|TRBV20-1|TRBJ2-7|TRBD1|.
TGCAGTGCACTCGGACAGGGAGTGGCGTACTTC
CSALGQGVAYF
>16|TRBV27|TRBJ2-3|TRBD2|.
TGTGCCAGCAGTCTCGGACTAGCGGGGAGCACAGATACGCAGTATTTT
CASSLGLAGSTDTQYF
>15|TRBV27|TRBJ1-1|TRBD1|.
TGTGCCAGCACCGACAACAGGGGACGGAACACTGAAGCTTTCTTT
CASTDNRGRNTEAFF
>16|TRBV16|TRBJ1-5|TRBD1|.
TGTGCCAGCAGCCAAGGCCTGGGACAGGCCAATCAGCCCCAGCATTTT
CASSQGLGQANQPQHF
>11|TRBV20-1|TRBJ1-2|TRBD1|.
TGCAGTGCTATTGGACAGGTCGGCTACACCTTC
CSAIGQVGYTF
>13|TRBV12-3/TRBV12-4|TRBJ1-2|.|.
TGTGCCAGCAGCCAGGACAGTTACTATGGCTACACCTTC
CASSQDSYYGYTF
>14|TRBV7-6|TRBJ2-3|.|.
TGTGCCAGCAGCTTAGCGCAACTCACAGATACGCAGTATTTT
CASSLAQLTDTQYF
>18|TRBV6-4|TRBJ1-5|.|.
TGTGCCAGCAGTGAAGCGATCCAGGGAAGTTATAGCAATCAGCCCCAGCATTTT
CASSEAIQGSYSNQPQHF
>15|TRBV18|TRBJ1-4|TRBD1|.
TGTGCCAGCTCACCCTGGACAGGGGAGAGTGAAAAACTGTTTTTT
CASSPWTGESEKLFF
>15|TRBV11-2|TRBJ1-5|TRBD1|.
TGTGCCAGCAGCTTAGGCAGGGGGCTGAATCAGCCCCAGCATTTT
CASSLGRGLNQPQHF
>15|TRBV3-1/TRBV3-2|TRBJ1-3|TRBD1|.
TGTGCCAGCAGCCATGGGACAGTCTCTGGAAACACCATATATTTT
CASSHGTVSGNTIYF